This T cell receptor (beta chain) appears in the sequencing data of a study of CD8+CD57+ T cells in acquired aplastic anemia. Looking at the study overall: CD4+ and CD8+ cells, once sorted, gave DNA averaging roughly 3.2 ug.

Genomic DNA templated the TCR beta VDJ and CDR3 profiling. Using its own MiXCR run on the reads, TCRdb lists one record per CDR3 protein. There are some 120,000 distinct CDR3 sequences in the sample; 55% to 60% occur only once, and under 35% lies in the top ten. V lost 4 bases to trimming and J lost 5 bases, with 11 bases between them. CDR1 WSHSY and CDR2 SAAADI come from the germline V gene. CDR3 length: 14 amino acids. An expansion of CD8+CD57+ cells by flow cytometry had been shown in patients chosen for sequencing. All patients had severe acquired aplastic anemia. When blood sampling took place, the patients had received no therapy.

This sequence joins TRBV10-2 and TRBJ1-4; TRBD1 might be the D (5 bases). The clonotype comes from a human donor with aplastic anemia. The sequenced material came from sorted CD4+, CD8+, or CD8+CD57+ T cells (not recorded which) from PBMCs. CDR3 region: CASSVGRLNEKLFF. CDR3 sequence (DNA): TGCGCCAGCAGTGTGGGACGGCTGAATGAAAAACTGTTTTTT.